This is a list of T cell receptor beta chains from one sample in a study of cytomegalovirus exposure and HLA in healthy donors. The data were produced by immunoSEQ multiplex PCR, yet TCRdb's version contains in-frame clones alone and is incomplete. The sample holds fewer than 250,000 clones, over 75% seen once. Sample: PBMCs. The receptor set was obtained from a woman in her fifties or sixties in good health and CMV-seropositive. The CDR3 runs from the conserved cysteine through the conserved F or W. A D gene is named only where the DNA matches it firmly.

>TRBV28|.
CASSLLEVEKLFF
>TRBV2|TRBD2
CASSPPPWEGLMDEQYF
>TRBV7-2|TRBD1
CASRLVQGIISSPLHF
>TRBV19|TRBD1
CASSWGTGTDTQYF
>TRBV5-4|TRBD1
CASSLWSGQGDTEAFF
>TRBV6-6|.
CASSYDSPSSGNTIYF
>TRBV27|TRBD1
CASSPDRGWDNEQFF
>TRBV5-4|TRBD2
CASSYGPYGREGDRDTQYF
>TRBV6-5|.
CASGDSNQPQHF
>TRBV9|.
CASSFRTISDTQYF
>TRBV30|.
CAWSVLVNTEAFF
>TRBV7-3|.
CASSLDNHSGNTIYF
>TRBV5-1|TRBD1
CASSPTGATNYGYTF
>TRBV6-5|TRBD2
CASSAIAGSQETQYF
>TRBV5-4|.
CASSPVNSKNSPLHF
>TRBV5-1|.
CASSSRGRRETDTQYF
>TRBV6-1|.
CASSELLEEKLFF
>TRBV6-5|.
CASSSTGEQYF
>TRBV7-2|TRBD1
CATRNPGQGNYNSPLHF
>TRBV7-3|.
CASSLSAGLGNTIYF
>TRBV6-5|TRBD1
CASSLQGAGYGYTF
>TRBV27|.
CASSLSPGVDYGYTF
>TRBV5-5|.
CASSQQGDTEAFF
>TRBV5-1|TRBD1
CASSLPFLQGKSPLHF
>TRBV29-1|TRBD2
CSVERLAGGVYNEQFF
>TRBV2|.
CASRGGRGHPGQPQHF
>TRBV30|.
CAWSVFGGLSNQPQHF
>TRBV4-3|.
CASSQDGDTQYF
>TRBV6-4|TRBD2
CASSLTSGGPKDTQYF
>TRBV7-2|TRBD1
CASIRQGTNTEAFF
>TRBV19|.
CASIMGGYNQPQHF
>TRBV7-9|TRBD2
CASSHTSGDTDTQYF
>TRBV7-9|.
CASSTRRQTEVSGANVLTF
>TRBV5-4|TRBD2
CASSPGLAGSEQYF
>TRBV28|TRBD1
CASSSRTGISNQPQHF
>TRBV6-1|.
CASSDPPGNYGYTF
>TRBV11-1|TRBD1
CASSFLDRRNSPLHF
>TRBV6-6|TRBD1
CASSFGTGPEAFF
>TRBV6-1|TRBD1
CASSDLTTGGLNEQYF
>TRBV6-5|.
CASTRHGGHTEAFF
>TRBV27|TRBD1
CASSLGATGVSTEAFF
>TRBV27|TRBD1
CASSRRQGRTDYGYTF
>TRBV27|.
CASSFFAGADYGYTF
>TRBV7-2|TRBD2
CASSRIAGGTDTQYF
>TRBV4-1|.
CASSQGGWTDNSPLHF
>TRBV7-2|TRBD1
CASSIMGQGARKLFF
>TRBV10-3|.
CAIRGSSGANVLTF